This T cell receptor beta chain was sequenced for a study of shared clonotypes between healthy human individuals. The CDR3 has 15 amino acids. The germline V gene has CDR1 SGHRS and CDR2 YFSETQ. Unmatched junction bases numbered 8, after V lost 7 bases and J lost 7 bases. Study findings and constraints: Naive subsets, compared against memory subsets, generally had larger estimated richness values. A handful of donors had 5% to 6.5% of their naive CD4 clonotypes in common. Rarefaction showed that sequencing of sorted subsets was incomplete (despite large depth).

Repertoires were generated with immunoSEQ multiplex PCR, while TCRdb's copy carries only in-frame clones and drops some. The repertoire holds over a million clones, with roughly 96% as singletons. Concerning this clone: Its target is unknown.

This sequence originates from a man between 25 and 39 years old in good health. The chain employs TRBV5-1 and TRBJ1-4; 12 bases map to TRBD1. Sequencing was done on a sample of naive CD4+ T cells sorted from blood. Subset noted: CD45RA+ positively selected. The CDR3 sequence: CASRMGDRGPEKLFF. CDR3 bases: TGCGCCAGCCGGATGGGGGACAGGGGGCCTGAAAAACTGTTTTTT.